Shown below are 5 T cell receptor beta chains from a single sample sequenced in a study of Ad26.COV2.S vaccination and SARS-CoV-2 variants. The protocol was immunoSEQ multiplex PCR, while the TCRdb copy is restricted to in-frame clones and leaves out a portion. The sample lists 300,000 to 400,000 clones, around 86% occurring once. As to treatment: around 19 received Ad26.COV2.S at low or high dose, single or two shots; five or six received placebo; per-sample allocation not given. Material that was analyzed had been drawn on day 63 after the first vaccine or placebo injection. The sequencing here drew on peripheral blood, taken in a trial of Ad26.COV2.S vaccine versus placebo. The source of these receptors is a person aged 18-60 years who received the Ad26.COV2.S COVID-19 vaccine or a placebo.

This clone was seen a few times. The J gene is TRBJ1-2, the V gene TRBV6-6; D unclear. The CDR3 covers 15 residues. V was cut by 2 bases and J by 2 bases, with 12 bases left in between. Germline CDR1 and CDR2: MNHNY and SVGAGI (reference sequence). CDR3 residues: CASSYRETLNYGYTF. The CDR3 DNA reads TGTGCCAGCAGTTACCGGGAGACACTCAACTATGGCTACACCTTC.

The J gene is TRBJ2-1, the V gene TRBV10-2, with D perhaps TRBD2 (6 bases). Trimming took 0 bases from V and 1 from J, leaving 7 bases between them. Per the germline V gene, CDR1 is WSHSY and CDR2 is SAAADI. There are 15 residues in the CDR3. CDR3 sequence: CASSESGGSYNEQFF. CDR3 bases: TGCGCCAGCAGTGAGTCCGGGGGTTCCTACAATGAGCAGTTCTTC.

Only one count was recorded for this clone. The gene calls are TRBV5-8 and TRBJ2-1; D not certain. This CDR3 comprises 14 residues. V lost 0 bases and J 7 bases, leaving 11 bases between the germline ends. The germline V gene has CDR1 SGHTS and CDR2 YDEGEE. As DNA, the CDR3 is TGTGCCAGCAGCTTGGCGACACTGTATAATGAGCAGTTCTTC. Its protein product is CASSLATLYNEQFF.

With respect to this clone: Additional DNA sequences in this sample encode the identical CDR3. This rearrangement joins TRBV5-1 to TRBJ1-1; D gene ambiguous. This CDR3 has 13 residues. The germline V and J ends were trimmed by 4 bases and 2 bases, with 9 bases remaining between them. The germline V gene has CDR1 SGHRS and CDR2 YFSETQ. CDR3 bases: TGCGCCAGCAGCCCGGGTGGTAACACTGAAGCTTTCTTT. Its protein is CASSPGGNTEAFF.

CDR3: CASSPPQTGHYGYTF. CDR3 sequence (DNA): TGTGCCAGCTCACCACCCCAGACAGGGCACTATGGCTACACCTTC. The genes are TRBV18 and TRBJ1-2; 7 positions match TRBD1. CDR3 size: 15 residues. J lost 3 bases, V lost 0 bases, and 4 bases had no gene match. CDR1 is KGHSH and CDR2 is LQKENI in the germline V gene.